The 31 T cell receptor beta chains in this list originate from one sample, sequenced in a study of T cells in Graves' hyperthyroidism and ophthalmopathy. Amplified TCR beta CDR3 regions derived from RNA transcripts. The TCR CDR3 first-round RT-PCR relied on the HTBI primer set. TCRdb re-derived calls from the multiplex PCR reads in MiXCR, one entry per CDR3 protein. The repertoire includes some 720,000 distinct CDR3 sequences, 15% to 20% of them detected once, and around 7.7% sits in the top ten. Material: blood. The receptors were sampled from a man between 18 and 35 years old with Graves' hyperthyroidism.

This clonotype was seen more than once but under ten times. Here the CDR3 DNA reads TGTGCCAGCAGTGATAGCCGCAGGGGTTGGGGCTACACCTTC. Protein product: CASSDSRRGWGYTF. The V and J genes are TRBV6-1 and TRBJ1-2; D is perhaps TRBD1 (6 bases). The germline gives CDR1 MNHNS, CDR2 SASEGT. The CDR3 is 14 residues long. Trimming took 3 bases from V and 8 from J, leaving 16 bases between them.

Comments on this clonotype: This may be a read error, as it is one base from a much larger clone. This chain uses TRBV30 with TRBJ1-1; the D gene is possibly TRBD1 (5 bases). The CDR3 totals 14 residues. Germline CDR1 and CDR2: GTSNPN and SVGIG (reference sequence). CDR3 loop: CAWSTGTTNTEASF. DNA of the CDR3: TGTGCCTGGAGTACCGGGACGACGAACACTGAAGCTTCCTTT.

This clonotype was seen at least ten times. This sequence joins TRBV7-2 and TRBJ2-5; 10 nucleotides line up with TRBD2. V lost 3 bases, J lost 5 bases, and 12 bases stayed unmatched. Germline CDR1 is SGHTA and CDR2 is FQGNSA. This CDR3 spans 17 amino acids. The CDR3 sequence: CASSFRRSSGSSETQYF. CDR3 in DNA: TGTGCCAGCAGCTTTAGAAGGTCTAGCGGGAGTTCTGAGACCCAGTACTTC.

The rearrangement uses TRBV27 and TRBJ1-5, with D possibly TRBD1 on 5 matching bases. The CDR3 has 16 residues. V lost 3 bases to trimming and J lost 6 bases, with 18 bases between them. Per the germline V gene, CDR1 is MNHEY and CDR2 is SMNVEV (reference sequence). CDR3 sequence reads: CASSFSGSRGVQPQHF. The DNA of the CDR3 is TGTGCCAGCAGTTTCTCTGGGTCGCGGGGGGTTCAGCCCCAGCATTTT.

This CDR3 is CASSPGLENGDWGYTF. CDR3 nucleotides: TGCGCCAGCAGCCCGGGTCTGGAAAACGGAGACTGGGGCTACACCTTC. V is TRBV5-1 and J is TRBJ1-2, with D uncertain. CDR3 size: 16 residues. V lost 4 bases and J 8 bases, leaving 24 bases between the germline ends. Looked up from germline, CDR1 is SGHRS and CDR2 is YFSETQ. Full variable domain (outside the CDR3, taken from reference TRBV5-1 and TRBJ1-2): KAGVTQTPRYLIKTRGQQVTLSCSPISGHRSVSWYQQTPGQGLQFLFEYFSETQRNKGNFPGRFSGRQFSNSRSEMNVSTLELGDSALYLCASSPGLENGDWGYTFGSGTRLTVV.

This clonotype was found many times. The chain links TRBV28 to TRBJ2-3, with 16 bases that match TRBD2. Looked up from germline, CDR1 is MDHEN and CDR2 is SYDVKM. The V and J ends lost 4 bases and 9 bases, in that order; junction bases with no gene match: 4. The CDR3 extends over 15 amino acids. The CDR3 coding sequence is TGTGCCAGCAGTTCACCGGGACTAGCGGGAGGGACGCAGTATTTT. Encoded protein: CASSSPGLAGGTQYF.

The rearrangement uses TRBV7-2 and TRBJ2-6, with 14 positions matching TRBD2. The length of the CDR3 is 19 residues. CDR1 SGHTA and CDR2 FQGNSA come from the germline V gene. J lost 2 bases, V lost 5 bases, and 8 bases had no gene match. The CDR3 here is CASSDGTSGRRAGANVLTF. In DNA, the CDR3 is TGTGCCAGCAGCGACGGGACTAGCGGGAGAAGGGCTGGGGCCAACGTCCTGACTTTC. Using reference TRBV7-2 and TRBJ2-6 for the parts outside the CDR3, the full variable domain is GAGVSQSPSNKVTEKGKDVELRCDPISGHTALYWYRQSLGQGLEFLIYFQGNSAPDKSGLPSDRFSAERTGGSVSTLTIQRTQQEDSAVYLCASSDGTSGRRAGANVLTFGAGSRLTVL.

This chain joins TRBV3-1 and TRBJ2-7; 7 positions agree with TRBD1. Per germline, CDR1 LGHDT and CDR2 YNNKEL (reference sequence). V trimming: 5 bases; J trimming: 4 bases; junction bases outside the gene matches: 14. The CDR3 contains 16 residues. The CDR3 region has the DNA TGTGCCAGCAGCGGGCAGCACAGGGGACCGAGTTACGAGCAGTACTTC. It encodes CASSGQHRGPSYEQYF.

V is TRBV6-1 and J is TRBJ2-4; no firm D call. Deletions cut 5 bases from V and 0 bases from J, with 11 bases between. The CDR3 is 15 residues long. CDR1 is MNHNS and CDR2 is SASEGT in the germline V gene. DNA of the CDR3: TGTGCCAGCAGTTCCTCCACACTAGCCAAAAACATTCAGTACTTC. It translates to CASSSSTLAKNIQYF.

This clonotype was seen a few times. A much larger clone differs by one base, so this may be a read error. The chain couples TRBV12-3 or TRBV12-4 to TRBJ2-3, with no clear D. CDR3 length: 14 amino acids. V was shortened by 5 bases and J by 5 bases, with 14 bases between the two germline ends. CDR3 sequence: CASSMRQPKDTQYF. CDR3 sequence (DNA): TGTGCCAGCAGTATGAGACAACCCAAAGATACGCAGTATTTT.

This clonotype was picked up many times. The V call is TRBV7-2, the J call TRBJ1-1; maybe TRBD1 (5 bases). The CDR3 is 14 amino acids. V lost 2 bases and J 4 bases, leaving 11 bases between the germline ends. Germline lookup yields CDR1 SGHTA and CDR2 FQGNSA. The CDR3 loop reads CASSLSGRATEAFF. CDR3 coding DNA: TGTGCCAGCAGCTTATCAGGCAGGGCCACTGAAGCTTTCTTT.

This chain joins TRBV30 and TRBJ1-6; TRBD1 is a possible D gene (5 bases). Germline assignment: CDR1 GTSNPN and CDR2 SVGIG (reference sequence). CDR3 size: 14 residues. Trimming stripped 2 bases from V and 7 bases from J, with 12 bases between. CDR3 sequence reads: CAWSFDSPNSPLHF. The DNA for the CDR3 is TGTGCCTGGAGTTTCGACAGCCCCAATTCACCCCTCCACTTT. The entire variable domain, with the rest obtained from reference TRBV30 and TRBJ1-6, is as follows: SQTIHQWPATLVQPVGSPLSLECTVEGTSNPNLYWYRQAAGRGLQLLFYSVGIGQISSEVPQNLSASRPQDRQFILSSKKLLLSDSGFYLCAWSFDSPNSPLHFGNGTRLTVT.

This clonotype was picked up a small number of times. This rearrangement joins TRBV6-1 to TRBJ2-3; 14 bases fit TRBD2. V lost 5 bases, J lost 6 bases, and 7 bases stayed unmatched. The CDR3 has 16 amino acids. CDR1 is MNHNS and CDR2 is SASEGT in the germline V gene. CDR3 residues: CASSHGGLAGVDTQYF. DNA for the CDR3: TGTGCCAGCAGTCACGGGGGACTAGCGGGAGTGGATACGCAGTATTTT.

There are a few counts of this clonotype. This chain joins TRBV19 and TRBJ2-7, with 9 bases identical to TRBD1. V lost 4 bases to trimming and J lost 1 base; unmatched junction nucleotides: 11. Germline CDR1 reads LNHDA; CDR2 reads SQIVND (reference sequence). CDR3 size: 17 residues. The CDR3 bases are TGTGCCAGTAGTAAACACCCGGACAGGGGTAGGTCCTACGAGCAGTACTTC. Its translation: CASSKHPDRGRSYEQYF.

The V and J genes are TRBV7-3 and TRBJ2-3; no reliable D call. CDR1 and CDR2 from the germline V gene are SGHTA and FQGTGA. The CDR3 is 15 amino acids. Trimming took 4 bases from V and 6 from J, leaving 17 bases between them. The DNA for the CDR3 is TGTGCCAGCAGCTATTTGGCGAGGTGGAGCGATACGCAGTATTTT. Its translation is CASSYLARWSDTQYF.

A few counts support this clonotype. The CDR3 loop reads CASSFSPPNTGELFF. In DNA form, the CDR3 reads TGTGCCAGCAGCTTTAGCCCGCCGAACACCGGGGAGCTGTTTTTT. The chain has TRBV28 and TRBJ2-2; D ambiguous. Trimming took 6 bases from V and 0 from J, leaving 11 bases between them. Germline V gives CDR1 MDHEN, CDR2 SYDVKM. The CDR3 runs 15 residues.

The sample holds many counts of this clonotype. Here the CDR3 reads CASSFGGNYGYTF. CDR3 coding DNA: TGTGCCAGCAGTTTCGGGGGAAACTATGGCTACACCTTC. The V gene is TRBV28, the J gene TRBJ1-2; D is possibly TRBD1 (5 bases). V lost 3 bases to trimming and J lost 2 bases, with 7 bases between them. The CDR3 contains 13 residues. Per germline, CDR1 MDHEN and CDR2 SYDVKM.

This clonotype was recorded at least ten times. The CDR3 bases are TGTGCCAGCAGTCACGGCTCTAGGCCCTACGAGCAGTACTTC. Translation gives CASSHGSRPYEQYF. The rearrangement links TRBV28 to TRBJ2-7; D unclear. The CDR3 sequence is 14 residues long. The germline V gene has CDR1 MDHEN and CDR2 SYDVKM. V dropped 5 bases and J dropped 2 bases, with 13 bases sitting between them.

This clonotype has just a few counts. The gene calls are TRBV28 and TRBJ1-1; 10 positions agree with TRBD1. The length of the CDR3 is 15 residues. V lost 4 bases and J lost 10; bases outside the gene matches: 12. Germline V gives CDR1 MDHEN, CDR2 SYDVKM. The DNA for the CDR3 is TGTGCCAGCAGTTACCCGGGACAGGGGTTCACGGGAGCTTTCTTT. It codes for CASSYPGQGFTGAFF.

The genes are TRBV11-3 and TRBJ2-1; D uncertain. The CDR3 spans 18 residues. Germline V CDR1 and CDR2: SGHNT, YENEEA. V lost 5 bases, J lost 0 bases, and 20 bases lay in between. The CDR3 spells CASSLRPPDPPSYNEQFF. The CDR3 nucleotides read TGTGCCAGCAGCCTCAGACCCCCGGACCCCCCCTCCTACAATGAGCAGTTCTTC.

The table lists this clonotype with a few counts. The chain recombines TRBV6-5 with TRBJ2-2, with D unresolved. Germline V gene data show CDR1 as MNHEY and CDR2 as SVGAGI. Trimming removed 0 bases from V and 0 bases from J, with 11 bases in between. CDR3 length: 17 residues. This CDR3 is CASSYSKRISNTGELFF. In DNA, the CDR3 is TGTGCCAGCAGTTACTCGAAAAGGATCTCGAACACCGGGGAGCTGTTTTTT.

This clonotype was counted between two and nine times. V gene TRBV20-1 combines with J gene TRBJ2-1, with 7 bases fitting TRBD1. Germline V gene sequence: CDR1 DFQATT, CDR2 SNEGSKA (reference sequence). This CDR3 comprises 13 residues. V was pared by 6 bases and J by 6 bases, with 8 bases of the junction left unmatched. CDR3 loop: CSARRQGGNEQFF. The CDR3 DNA follows: TGCAGTGCCAGGAGACAGGGTGGCAATGAGCAGTTCTTC.

This clonotype showed up many times. The chain carries TRBV28 and TRBJ1-2; D ambiguous. The length of the CDR3 is 12 residues. Germline lookup yields CDR1 MDHEN and CDR2 SYDVKM. The V end lost 3 bases, the J end lost 2 bases, and 4 bases lay between the germline ends. Written as DNA, the CDR3 is TGTGCCAGCAGTTTGACGAACTATGGCTACACCTTC. It codes for CASSLTNYGYTF.

There are many counts of this clonotype. The chain links TRBV6-2 or TRBV6-3 to TRBJ2-3, with D uncertain. The CDR3 contains 14 residues. From germline, CDR1 is MNHEY and CDR2 SVGEGT. The V gene lost 3 bases and the J gene lost 3 bases, with 10 bases spanning the gap. DNA of the CDR3: TGTGCCAGCAGTTATGGGCAGGCAACAGATACGCAGTATTTT. This encodes CASSYGQATDTQYF.

In this sample, this clonotype turned up many times. This chain connects TRBV2 to TRBJ2-3, with D unclear. The CDR3 has 13 amino acids. The V gene lost 6 bases and the J gene lost 11 bases, with 18 bases spanning the gap. Per the germline V gene, CDR1 is SNHLY and CDR2 is FYNNEI. This chain's CDR3 is CASRYDRTNGQYF. The DNA for the CDR3 is TGTGCCAGCAGATACGACCGAACCAACGGGCAGTATTTT.

This clonotype was seen a few times. This sequence joins TRBV28 and TRBJ1-2; 8 bases agree with TRBD1. The CDR3 is 15 amino acids. The trim removed 8 bases at V and 1 base at J, leaving 9 bases unmatched. Germline CDR1 reads MDHEN; CDR2 reads SYDVKM. The CDR3 DNA sequence: TGTGCCAGCGCGCTGGCGGACAGGGTTAACTATGGCTACACCTTC. This translates into CASALADRVNYGYTF.

This sequence joins TRBV14 and TRBJ2-1; no reliable D call. Germline V gives CDR1 SGHDN, CDR2 FVKESK. This CDR3 has 16 residues. V was shortened by 1 base and J by 6 bases, with 16 bases between the two germline ends. This chain's CDR3 is CASSQGFSRVGNEQFF. CDR3 coding DNA: TGTGCCAGCAGCCAAGGATTCTCTCGCGTGGGCAATGAGCAGTTCTTC.

A remark on this clonotype: A much more abundant neighbour one base away suggests this may be a read error. V usage is TRBV6-1 and J usage is TRBJ1-5; D perhaps matches TRBD1 (6 bases). Germline V lookup: CDR1 MNHNS, CDR2 SASEGT. The V and J ends lost 11 bases and 10 bases respectively, with 27 bases between them. This CDR3 is 15 amino acids long. The CDR3 region has the DNA TGTGCCGTCTCGGACCGGGACACCGCGGAGAAACCCCAGCATTTT. The encoded protein is CAVSDRDTAEKPQHF.

The chain couples TRBV6-1 to TRBJ1-1, with D uncertain. In germline, CDR1 is MNHNS, CDR2 SASEGT. V gave up 0 bases and J gave up 1 base, with 12 bases separating them. The CDR3 contains 16 residues. CDR3 sequence (DNA): TGTGCCAGCAGTGAAGCAGCGGCCAGCCCGAACACTGAAGCTTTCTTT. Protein product: CASSEAAASPNTEAFF.

Points on this clonotype: One base away lies a much larger clone, so this may be a sequencing read error. This sequence joins TRBV6-5 and TRBJ2-5, with TRBD2 matching over 11 bases. This CDR3 has 14 amino acids. Germline CDR1 MNHEY, CDR2 SVGAGI. The CDR3 region has the DNA TGTGCCAGCAGTTTCGGGACTAGCGGAGAGACCCAGCACTTC. Translated: CASSFGTSGETQHF.

Only a few counts were recorded for this clonotype. The rearrangement uses TRBV7-9 and TRBJ2-1; 10 bases agree with TRBD1. The V gene's germline CDR1 is SEHNR and CDR2 FQNEAQ (reference sequence). Unmatched junction bases numbered 7, after V lost 5 bases and J lost 9 bases. The CDR3 contains 14 residues. CDR3 in DNA: TGTGCCAGCAGCGTGACAGGGGGCTCAAGTGAGCAGTTCTTC. It specifies CASSVTGGSSEQFF.